This passage covers 5 T cell receptor beta chains from one sample sequenced in a study of T-cell memory formation after mild COVID-19. TCRdb processed the 5' RACE reads anew with MiXCR; each CDR3 protein has one entry. The sample yields 120,000 or so distinct CDR3 sequences, roughly 6% seen once. Sequencing was carried out using PBMCs or a T cell subset sorted from them (not recorded which). The receptors come from an adult woman who had mild COVID-19 (a few samples of this study predate the infection). Cell type and time point are not known.

The sample holds a few counts of this clonotype. The V call is TRBV11-2, the J call TRBJ2-5, with TRBD2 identical over 10 bases. Trimming took 1 base from V and 5 from J; bases not matched to a gene: 10. Per germline, CDR1 SGHAT and CDR2 FQNNGV. CDR3 size: 17 residues. This CDR3 reads CASSLGPLAGELETQYF. The DNA for the CDR3 is TGTGCCAGCAGCTTAGGTCCCCTAGCGGGAGAATTGGAGACCCAGTACTTC.

This clonotype was seen ten or more times. The rearrangement links TRBV15 to TRBJ1-4; no definite D call. Germline CDR1 reads LNHNV; CDR2 reads YYDKDF (reference sequence). The CDR3 spans 16 residues. V lost 0 bases and J lost 2, with 10 bases in between. CDR3 in amino acids: CATSRDGIRTNEKLFF. DNA of the CDR3: TGTGCCACCAGCAGAGATGGGATTCGCACTAATGAAAAACTGTTTTTT.

This chain connects TRBV3-1 to TRBJ1-1; tentative D call: TRBD1 (5 bases). Trimming removed 4 bases at V and 5 bases at J, with 17 bases between. This CDR3 spans 15 amino acids. Per the germline V gene, CDR1 is LGHDT and CDR2 is YNNKEL (reference sequence). The CDR3 DNA reads TGTGCCAGCAGCCTCGGGGGGGGACCGGGGACTGAAGCTTTCTTT. Its translation: CASSLGGGPGTEAFF.

The J gene is TRBJ1-1, the V gene TRBV5-1, with D possibly TRBD1 on 6 matching bases. The germline V gene has CDR1 SGHRS and CDR2 YFSETQ. Trimming stripped 0 bases from V and 10 bases from J, with 16 bases between. The CDR3 is 14 residues long. The CDR3 nucleotides read TGCGCCAGCAGCTTGGGGGACAACGGAGATATAGCTTTCTTT. Translation gives CASSLGDNGDIAFF. Filled out from reference TRBV5-1 and TRBJ1-1, the complete variable domain reads KAGVTQTPRYLIKTRGQQVTLSCSPISGHRSVSWYQQTPGQGLQFLFEYFSETQRNKGNFPGRFSGRQFSNSRSEMNVSTLELGDSALYLCASSLGDNGDIAFFGQGTRLTVV.

The chain uses TRBV5-5 and TRBJ2-7; 8 bases align to TRBD1. V gave up 0 bases and J gave up 0 bases; unmatched junction bases: 2. Germline V lookup: CDR1 SGHKS, CDR2 YYEKEE (reference sequence). This CDR3 has 15 amino acids. This CDR3 reads CASSLGTGFSYEQYF. The CDR3 nucleotides read TGTGCCAGCAGCTTGGGGACAGGGTTCTCCTACGAGCAGTACTTC.